The 7 T cell receptor beta chains reported below all come from one sample, sequenced in a study of OX40 agonist ivuxolimab in advanced cancers. Only in-frame clones appear in the TCRdb table, and some are missing; sequencing was by immunoSEQ multiplex PCR. The sample has around 75,000 clones, under 90% seen once; the top ten hold around 2.5%. The material sequenced was CD4+ or CD8+ T cells sorted from blood, taken in a trial of the OX40 agonist ivuxolimab. Receptors were obtained from an adult with an advanced solid tumor such as melanoma, head and neck, liver or kidney cancer.

This clone was observed a single time. This chain uses TRBV10-3 with TRBJ2-7, with 9 bases that match TRBD1. V dropped 3 bases and J dropped 7; count of bases not matched to a gene: 7. The CDR3 consists of 14 residues. Germline V gene lookup returns CDR1 ENHRY and CDR2 SYGVKD. The CDR3 DNA is TGTGCCATCAGTGATCGGGACAGGGCTATTGAGCAGTACTTC. It codes for CAISDRDRAIEQYF.

The V gene is TRBV2, the J gene TRBJ1-6; D possibly corresponds to TRBD1 (5 bases). Germline CDR1 is SNHLY and CDR2 is FYNNEI. With 7 bases removed from V and 6 bases from J, the gap between germline ends came to 16 bases. The CDR3 has 15 amino acids. Here the CDR3 DNA reads TGTGCCAGCATTTTCCAACCTGGGGCTAATTCACCCCTCCACTTT. The encoded protein is CASIFQPGANSPLHF. Filled out from reference TRBV2 and TRBJ1-6, the complete variable domain reads EPEVTQTPSHQVTQMGQEVILRCVPISNHLYFYWYRQILGQKVEFLVSFYNNEISEKSEIFDDQFSVERPDGSNFTLKIRSTKLEDSAMYFCASIFQPGANSPLHFGNGTRLTVT.

The chain employs TRBV18 and TRBJ2-5, with 7 bases lining up with TRBD1. The CDR3 runs 14 residues. Germline V gene sequence: CDR1 KGHSH, CDR2 LQKENI. V shed 6 bases and J 1 base; nucleotides not matched to a gene: 5. The CDR3 sequence is CASSQRTGQETQYF. The CDR3 coding sequence is TGTGCCAGCTCGCAACGGACAGGCCAAGAGACCCAGTACTTC.

The V call is TRBV6-1, the J call TRBJ1-1; TRBD1 might be the D (6 bases). There are 14 residues in the CDR3. Between the trimmed V and J ends, which lost 8 bases and 5 bases, there was a span of 18 bases. Germline CDR1 is MNHNS and CDR2 is SASEGT. The CDR3, as DNA: TGTGCCAGCTGGGAGTACAGGGTGTGGACTGAAGCTTTCTTT. Residues: CASWEYRVWTEAFF.

This sequence joins TRBV18 and TRBJ2-7; TRBD1 might be the D (5 bases). Trimming removed 5 bases at V and 5 bases at J, with 10 bases between. The CDR3 consists of 12 residues. The germline CDR1 and CDR2 sequences are KGHSH and LQKENI. CDR3 in amino acids: CASSVAGNEQYF. CDR3 DNA: TGTGCCAGCTCAGTCGCAGGGAACGAGCAGTACTTC.

J is TRBJ1-3 and V is TRBV7-9; 10 positions agree with TRBD1. There are 16 residues in the CDR3. With V trimmed by 5 bases and J by 4 bases, 8 bases remained unmatched. The germline CDR1 and CDR2 sequences are SEHNR and FQNEAQ (reference sequence). CDR3 protein: CASSPGQGTVGNTIYF. CDR3 sequence (DNA): TGTGCCAGCAGCCCGGGACAGGGGACAGTAGGAAACACCATATATTTT.

The chain recombines TRBV30 with TRBJ1-4, with 9 bases fitting TRBD1. The ends lost 8 bases at V and 0 bases at J; junction bases unmatched: 13. Germline CDR1 is GTSNPN and CDR2 is SVGIG (reference sequence). CDR3 size: 17 residues. This CDR3 reads CAPTRGQGPATNEKLFF. CDR3 nucleotide sequence: TGTGCCCCCACGAGGGGACAGGGCCCCGCAACTAATGAAAAACTGTTTTTT.